The next 28 T cell receptor beta chains were all read from a single sample in a study of OX40 agonist ivuxolimab in advanced cancers. Clones were read by immunoSEQ multiplex PCR, and TCRdb kept only the in-frame ones, dropping some. The data hold approximately 66,000 clones, with 88% observed a single time. Here the sequenced sample was CD4+ or CD8+ T cells sorted from blood, taken in a trial of the OX40 agonist ivuxolimab. These receptors were taken from an adult with an advanced solid tumor such as melanoma, head and neck, liver or kidney cancer.

This clone was counted a few times. The chain combines TRBV5-4 with TRBJ1-1, with D perhaps TRBD1 (5 bases). Germline CDR1 is SGHNT and CDR2 is YYREEE (reference sequence). Trimming removed 0 bases at V and 1 base at J, with 7 bases between. There are 14 residues in the CDR3. The CDR3, as DNA: TGTGCCAGCAGCTTGGTGGGGCAGAACACTGAAGCTTTCTTT. Translation gives CASSLVGQNTEAFF.

This clone was counted only a few times. The chain links TRBV27 to TRBJ1-6; D might be TRBD1 (5 bases). The CDR3 consists of 13 residues. Trimming pared 6 bases from V and 10 bases from J, leaving 13 bases between. Germline V gives CDR1 MNHEY, CDR2 SMNVEV (reference sequence). CDR3 sequence reads: CASRGDEGSPLHF. For the CDR3, the DNA is TGTGCCAGCAGGGGGGACGAGGGGTCACCCCTCCACTTT.

This clone was observed once. The rearrangement joins TRBV6-5 to TRBJ2-3, with 10 bases that match TRBD1. Germline CDR1 and CDR2: MNHEY and SVGAGI. The CDR3 is 15 residues long. Trimming took 1 base from V and 7 from J; bases not matched to a gene: 5. This chain's CDR3 is CASSYLGTGAYTQYF. For the CDR3, the DNA is TGTGCCAGCAGTTACTTAGGGACAGGGGCATATACGCAGTATTTT.

The chain recombines TRBV18 with TRBJ2-7; D is possibly TRBD1 or TRBD2 (5 bases each). Trimming left V 3 bases short and J 3 bases short, with 12 bases between. Germline-derived CDR1 and CDR2 are KGHSH and LQKENI. There are 14 residues in the CDR3. Here the CDR3 reads CASSPPAGSYEQYF. The CDR3 nucleotides are TGTGCCAGCTCACCCCCGGCAGGGAGCTACGAGCAGTACTTC.

This clone was seen once. CDR3 bases: TGTGCCAGCAGTGAAGCCGCGACTCAAAACATTCAGTACTTC. As protein: CASSEAATQNIQYF. The chain has TRBV6-1 and TRBJ2-4; D gene uncertain. This CDR3 has 14 residues. Deletions cut 0 bases from V and 5 bases from J, with 8 bases between. Germline lookup yields CDR1 MNHNS and CDR2 SASEGT.

The chain has TRBV27 and TRBJ1-1; D unclear. The germline V gene has CDR1 MNHEY and CDR2 SMNVEV (reference sequence). The CDR3 loop spans 14 amino acids. The ends were cut back, 2 bases at V and 0 bases at J, with 7 bases in the middle. The CDR3 sequence is CASSLNGMNTEAFF. The CDR3 DNA reads as TGTGCCAGCAGTTTAAACGGCATGAACACTGAAGCTTTCTTT.

This clone was counted a single time. The rearrangement links TRBV6-1 to TRBJ1-2, with D uncertain. The CDR3 extends over 14 amino acids. Germline assignment: CDR1 MNHNS and CDR2 SASEGT. Trimming stripped 1 base from V and 7 bases from J, with 13 bases between. This CDR3 reads CASSEGSGSGGYTF. The CDR3 region has the DNA TGTGCCAGCAGTGAAGGTTCAGGATCCGGTGGCTACACCTTC.

The V call is TRBV19, the J call TRBJ1-5; TRBD1 might be the D (5 bases). Germline V gives CDR1 LNHDA, CDR2 SQIVND (reference sequence). The CDR3 covers 15 residues. V lost 8 bases, J lost 0 bases, and 14 bases lay in between. CDR3 loop: CASGGPLGSNQPQHF. In DNA form, the CDR3 reads TGTGCCAGTGGGGGACCACTAGGTAGCAATCAGCCCCAGCATTTT.

V and J are TRBV19 and TRBJ1-1; D gene unclear. The length of the CDR3 is 13 residues. V lost 2 bases and J 1 base, leaving 5 bases between the germline ends. Germline V gives CDR1 LNHDA, CDR2 SQIVND (reference sequence). CDR3 DNA sequence: TGTGCCAGTAGTATAACACAGAACACTGAAGCTTTCTTT. Translated: CASSITQNTEAFF.

This rearrangement joins TRBV29-1 to TRBJ1-1; TRBD1 aligns across 8 bases. CDR3 length: 14 amino acids. Germline-derived CDR1 and CDR2 are SQVTM and ANQGSEA. The trim removed 6 bases at V and 1 base at J, leaving 7 bases unmatched. CDR3 sequence reads: CSVQAGTGNTEAFF. In nucleotides, the CDR3 is TGCAGCGTCCAAGCCGGGACAGGGAACACTGAAGCTTTCTTT.

The J gene is TRBJ2-7, the V gene TRBV6-1; D unresolved. V was pared by 4 bases and J by 6 bases, with 7 bases between. Germline V CDR1 and CDR2: MNHNS, SASEGT. The CDR3 is 11 amino acids. CDR3 sequence (DNA): TGTGCCAGCAGTGTCGTGGGCGAGCAGTACTTC. As protein: CASSVVGEQYF.

This chain uses TRBV20-1 with TRBJ2-7; D remains unclear. The V gene's germline CDR1 is DFQATT and CDR2 SNEGSKA (reference sequence). V was trimmed by 7 bases and J by 0 bases, leaving 7 bases between them. The CDR3 consists of 11 residues. The CDR3 sequence: CSVSSSYEQYF. Here the CDR3 DNA reads TGCAGTGTGTCTTCCTCCTACGAGCAGTACTTC.

The chain employs TRBV7-2 and TRBJ1-6; D is perhaps TRBD1 (6 bases). This CDR3 is built from 15 residues. Germline V gene data show CDR1 as SGHTA and CDR2 as FQGNSA. Trimming took off 3 bases at V and 10 bases at J, with 16 bases between the two ends. CDR3 loop: CASSFGTLGWSPLHF. Written as DNA, the CDR3 is TGTGCCAGCAGCTTTGGGACATTGGGTTGGTCACCCCTCCACTTT.

The chain is built from TRBV29-1 and TRBJ2-1, with TRBD1 matching over 7 bases. The CDR3 runs 12 residues. Germline V lookup: CDR1 SQVTM, CDR2 ANQGSEA. The junction had 1 base not matched to a gene; V was cut back by 4 bases and J by 4 bases. The CDR3 spells CSVGGQYNEQFF. DNA of the CDR3: TGCAGCGTTGGGGGACAGTACAATGAGCAGTTCTTC.

This chain links TRBV19 with TRBJ1-6; D gene unclear. Germline V gene data show CDR1 as LNHDA and CDR2 as SQIVND (reference sequence). This CDR3 is 14 amino acids long. V lost 0 bases and J lost 11, with 11 bases in between. The chain's CDR3 is CASSIEVGMAPLHF. The CDR3 bases are TGTGCCAGTAGTATAGAGGTGGGCATGGCACCCCTCCACTTT.

The chain carries TRBV28 and TRBJ2-1, with a weak D call TRBD2 (5 bases). CDR1 is MDHEN, CDR2 SYDVKM, per germline. Trimming shortened V by 6 bases and J by 4 bases, and 19 bases separated the two germline ends. CDR3 size: 16 residues. CDR3 residues: CASSGRASKLYNEQFF. In DNA, the CDR3 is TGTGCCAGCAGCGGGCGGGCCTCCAAGCTTTACAATGAGCAGTTCTTC.

DNA of the CDR3: TGTGCCAGCAGCCCAACCCCGGGGGGGTGGAGGACTGAAGCTTTCTTT. It translates to CASSPTPGGWRTEAFF. This chain uses TRBV7-8 with TRBJ1-1, with TRBD1 as a possible D gene (5 bases). The V gene's germline CDR1 is SGHVS and CDR2 FQNEAQ. V dropped 5 bases and J dropped 5 bases, with 21 bases sitting between them. This CDR3 has 16 amino acids.

A single count supports this clone. V and J are TRBV9 and TRBJ2-3; D may be TRBD2 (5 bases). This CDR3 is 14 amino acids long. Per germline, CDR1 SGDLS and CDR2 YYNGEE. The V end lost 3 bases, the J end lost 5 bases, and 13 bases lay between the germline ends. Here the CDR3 DNA reads TGTGCCAGCAGCGGACCCCTCAGCGGAGATACGCAGTATTTT. Amino acids: CASSGPLSGDTQYF.

The chain is built from TRBV10-1 and TRBJ2-2; D is unresolved. The V end lost 0 bases, the J end lost 8 bases, and 10 bases lay between the germline ends. CDR3 size: 14 residues. Per germline, CDR1 WNHNN and CDR2 SYGVQD (reference sequence). CDR3 nucleotides: TGCGCCAGCAGTGAGTCTCAGCCAAAAGGGGAGCTGTTTTTT. Its protein product is CASSESQPKGELFF.

V gene TRBV5-1 combines with J gene TRBJ1-4, with 9 bases identical to TRBD1. The length of the CDR3 is 14 residues. V lost 7 bases, J lost 6 bases, and 7 bases stayed unmatched. The germline V gene encodes CDR1 SGHRS and CDR2 YFSETQ. As DNA, the CDR3 is TGCGCCAGCTCACCGGGACAGGGAGATGAAAAACTGTTTTTT. Its protein is CASSPGQGDEKLFF. The variable domain in full, with the rest retrieved from reference TRBV5-1 and TRBJ1-4, is KAGVTQTPRYLIKTRGQQVTLSCSPISGHRSVSWYQQTPGQGLQFLFEYFSETQRNKGNFPGRFSGRQFSNSRSEMNVSTLELGDSALYLCASSPGQGDEKLFFGSGTQLSVL.

For the CDR3, the DNA is TGTGCCAGCAGCTTAACAGCCGATACCACCGGGGAGCTGTTTTTT. Amino acids: CASSLTADTTGELFF. V is TRBV5-4 and J is TRBJ2-2; D uncertain. The germline CDR1 and CDR2 sequences are SGHNT and YYREEE (reference sequence). This CDR3 contains 15 residues. Trimming pared 2 bases from V and 4 bases from J, leaving 12 bases between.

The V gene is TRBV6-5, the J gene TRBJ2-7; D uncertain. CDR1 and CDR2 (germline): MNHEY, SVGAGI. The CDR3 sequence is 13 residues long. V lost 2 bases and J lost 5, with 10 bases in between. The CDR3 DNA reads as TGTGCCAGCAGTTACGGCGTTAGAAACGAGCAGTACTTC. It yields the protein CASSYGVRNEQYF.

The chain uses TRBV27 and TRBJ1-2, with 7 bases that match TRBD1. V lost 7 bases and J lost 7; bases outside the gene matches: 6. Germline assignment: CDR1 MNHEY and CDR2 SMNVEV (reference sequence). There are 12 residues in the CDR3. CDR3 bases: TGTGCCAGCAACCGACAGGGTGGTGGCTACACCTTC. The encoded protein is CASNRQGGGYTF.

V is TRBV18 and J is TRBJ2-3; possible D gene TRBD2, 5 bases. There are 16 residues in the CDR3. Germline values: CDR1 KGHSH, CDR2 LQKENI. With 6 bases removed from V and 1 base from J, the gap between germline ends came to 17 bases. The CDR3 is CASSRGLLPGTDTQYF. The CDR3 DNA is TGTGCCAGCTCCCGAGGACTTCTCCCGGGCACAGATACGCAGTATTTT.

This clone was counted a few times. The J gene is TRBJ1-1, the V gene TRBV28; D gene ambiguous. CDR1 is MDHEN and CDR2 is SYDVKM in the germline V gene. The CDR3 covers 14 residues. V gave up 6 bases and J gave up 2 bases, with 13 bases separating them. The CDR3 bases are TGTGCCAGCAGAGTTATTTCAGGTAACACTGAAGCTTTCTTT. Translating gives CASRVISGNTEAFF.

J is TRBJ2-5 and V is TRBV7-6; TRBD2 aligns across 8 bases. Germline assignment: CDR1 SGHVS and CDR2 FNYEAQ. The CDR3 totals 15 residues. With V trimmed by 5 bases and J by 0 bases, 5 bases remained unmatched. The CDR3 is CASSPGGAYQETQYF. The CDR3 DNA reads TGTGCCAGCAGCCCCGGGGGGGCGTACCAAGAGACCCAGTACTTC.

The rearrangement links TRBV10-3 to TRBJ2-5, with TRBD2 as a possible D gene (6 bases). Germline V lookup: CDR1 ENHRY, CDR2 SYGVKD. The CDR3 loop spans 15 amino acids. V lost 8 bases, J lost 1 base, and 17 bases lay in between. The CDR3 region is CAIAGFSGVQETQYF. The CDR3, as DNA: TGTGCCATCGCGGGGTTTAGTGGAGTCCAAGAGACCCAGTACTTC.

This clone has only one observation. This chain uses TRBV4-1 with TRBJ2-7; 8 bases are a match to TRBD1. With V trimmed by 3 bases and J by 6 bases, 1 base remained unmatched. Per germline, CDR1 MGHRA and CDR2 YSYEKL. The CDR3 is made up of 12 amino acids. CDR3 protein: CASSHGQGEQYF. The DNA of the CDR3 is TGCGCCAGCAGCCATGGACAGGGCGAGCAGTACTTC.